The 29 T cell receptor beta chains listed next were all sequenced from one sample in a study of STAT5B mutations in CD4+ large granular lymphocyte leukemia. Produced via immunoSEQ multiplex PCR; TCRdb's table is partial and in-frame only. In the table there are tens of thousands of clones, approximately 72% of which are singletons. The source material was CD4+ T cells from blood buffy coats. The origin of the receptors is a human donor in good health.

The table lists this clone with a few counts. The V call is TRBV7-9, the J call TRBJ1-2; D is unclear. Between the trimmed V and J ends, which lost 1 base and 6 bases, there was a span of 12 bases. CDR3 length: 14 amino acids. Germline values: CDR1 SEHNR, CDR2 FQNEAQ (reference sequence). The CDR3 here is CASSLDLPWNGYTF. CDR3 DNA: TGTGCCAGCAGCTTAGACCTCCCATGGAATGGCTACACCTTC. Based on the CDR3 plus reference TRBV7-9 and TRBJ1-2, the full variable domain is DTGVSQNPRHKITKRGQNVTFRCDPISEHNRLYWYRQTLGQGPEFLTYFQNEAQLEKSRLLSDRFSAERPKGSFSTLEIQRTEQGDSAMYLCASSLDLPWNGYTFGSGTRLTVV.

This clone was recorded a few times. The same CDR3 can be traced to other DNA sequences in this sample. The rearrangement links TRBV7-9 to TRBJ1-1; D unclear. The CDR3 runs to 13 residues. Trimming stripped 5 bases from V and 4 bases from J, with 11 bases between. The germline gives CDR1 SEHNR, CDR2 FQNEAQ (reference sequence). DNA of the CDR3: TGTGCCAGCAGCCTGGTGTACGGCACTGAAGCTTTCTTT. Encoded protein: CASSLVYGTEAFF.

This sequence joins TRBV19 and TRBJ2-1, with D maybe TRBD2 (5 bases). Looked up from germline, CDR1 is LNHDA and CDR2 is SQIVND (reference sequence). V gave up 1 base and J gave up 9 bases, with 7 bases separating them. The CDR3 runs 12 residues. CDR3 nucleotides: TGTGCCAGTAGTATAGTAGCGAGTGAGCAGTTCTTC. The encoded protein is CASSIVASEQFF.

This sequence joins TRBV5-1 and TRBJ1-5; D is possibly TRBD1 (5 bases). Germline assignment: CDR1 SGHRS and CDR2 YFSETQ. This CDR3 spans 13 amino acids. Trimming pared 4 bases from V and 4 bases from J, leaving 9 bases between. The CDR3 loop reads CASSEGLNQPQHF. CDR3 DNA sequence: TGCGCCAGCAGCGAGGGACTAAATCAGCCCCAGCATTTT. The entire variable domain, with the rest obtained from reference TRBV5-1 and TRBJ1-5, is as follows: KAGVTQTPRYLIKTRGQQVTLSCSPISGHRSVSWYQQTPGQGLQFLFEYFSETQRNKGNFPGRFSGRQFSNSRSEMNVSTLELGDSALYLCASSEGLNQPQHFGDGTRLSIL.

The chain couples TRBV5-4 to TRBJ2-1, with 8 bases fitting TRBD2. Trimming took 0 bases from V and 0 from J; bases not matched to a gene: 5. CDR1 is SGHNT and CDR2 is YYREEE in the germline V gene (reference sequence). CDR3 size: 17 residues. CDR3 nucleotides: TGTGCCAGCAGCTTGGCCGGCGGGGGGTTCTCCTACAATGAGCAGTTCTTC. It yields the protein CASSLAGGGFSYNEQFF.

The chain couples TRBV7-8 to TRBJ1-2; a possible D gene is TRBD1 (5 bases). The CDR3 sequence is 13 residues long. Germline CDR1 reads SGHVS; CDR2 reads FQNEAQ. The V end was cut by 6 bases, the J end by 7 bases, with 15 bases between. CDR3 sequence reads: CASRTGTSSGYTF. CDR3 in DNA: TGTGCCAGCAGAACCGGGACTTCGAGTGGCTACACCTTC.

The rearrangement links TRBV4-3 to TRBJ1-2, with 8 positions matching TRBD1. Germline V gene lookup returns CDR1 LGHNA and CDR2 YSLEER. The CDR3 totals 15 residues. J lost 3 bases, V lost 1 base, and 4 bases had no gene match. The CDR3 loop is CASSQGTGWDYGYTF. In nucleotides, the CDR3 is TGCGCCAGCAGCCAAGGGACAGGGTGGGACTATGGCTACACCTTC.

The rearrangement joins TRBV6-1 to TRBJ1-2; 8 nucleotides match TRBD1. The ends lost 8 bases at V and 5 bases at J; junction bases unmatched: 7. CDR1 and CDR2 (germline): MNHNS, SASEGT. The CDR3 covers 13 residues. The CDR3 here is CASEIWTGYGYTF. DNA of the CDR3: TGTGCCAGCGAGATCTGGACAGGGTATGGCTACACCTTC.

This clone was counted a few times. The rearrangement links TRBV5-1 to TRBJ2-1; D is perhaps TRBD2 (5 bases). V was pared by 0 bases and J by 2 bases, with 9 bases between. The CDR3 totals 15 residues. The V gene's germline CDR1 is SGHRS and CDR2 YFSETQ. CDR3 DNA: TGCGCCAGCAGCTTGGTCGGGGAGACCTACAATGAGCAGTTCTTC. It is translated as CASSLVGETYNEQFF.

This clone was seen only once. The chain couples TRBV27 to TRBJ1-4; no firm D call. This CDR3 region has 18 residues. In germline, CDR1 is MNHEY, CDR2 SMNVEV (reference sequence). The germline V and J ends were trimmed by 0 bases and 0 bases, with 14 bases remaining between them. CDR3: CASSLSRPSGATNEKLFF. The CDR3 DNA reads as TGTGCCAGCAGTTTATCCCGACCGAGCGGAGCAACTAATGAAAAACTGTTTTTT.

The chain is built from TRBV5-6 and TRBJ2-7, with 11 bases aligning to TRBD1. Germline values: CDR1 SGHDT, CDR2 YYEEEE. The CDR3 is 17 amino acids. V was clipped by 3 bases and J by 4 bases; unmatched bases: 12. CDR3 sequence reads: CASSSVKRGQGAYEQYF. In DNA form, the CDR3 reads TGTGCCAGCAGCTCCGTGAAAAGAGGACAGGGGGCATACGAGCAGTACTTC.

This clone was observed a handful of times. The chain recombines TRBV5-1 with TRBJ2-2, with 10 bases identical to TRBD2. The CDR3 has 15 amino acids. CDR1 and CDR2 (germline): SGHRS, YFSETQ. V shed 4 bases, J shed 5 bases, and the junction held 5 bases outside the gene matches. In DNA, the CDR3 is TGCGCCAGCAGCGTTAGCGGGGGGAAGACCGGGGAGCTGTTTTTT. Residues: CASSVSGGKTGELFF.

This rearrangement joins TRBV10-3 to TRBJ2-3; D remains unclear. The CDR3 is 13 residues long. V lost 5 bases and J lost 6, with 12 bases in between. Germline V lookup: CDR1 ENHRY, CDR2 SYGVKD. CDR3 nucleotide sequence: TGTGCCATCAGTCTAGACTCCGTCGATACGCAGTATTTT. As protein: CAISLDSVDTQYF.

V and J are TRBV7-9 and TRBJ2-4; 10 bases are a match to TRBD2. V lost 1 base, J lost 1 base, and 7 bases stayed unmatched. CDR1 and CDR2 from the germline V gene are SEHNR and FQNEAQ (reference sequence). CDR3 length: 18 amino acids. CDR3 in amino acids: CASSLVGLADPAKNIQYF. In nucleotides, the CDR3 is TGTGCCAGCAGCTTAGTCGGACTAGCGGACCCTGCCAAAAACATTCAGTACTTC. Based on the CDR3 plus reference TRBV7-9 and TRBJ2-4, the full variable domain is DTGVSQNPRHKITKRGQNVTFRCDPISEHNRLYWYRQTLGQGPEFLTYFQNEAQLEKSRLLSDRFSAERPKGSFSTLEIQRTEQGDSAMYLCASSLVGLADPAKNIQYFGAGTRLSVL.

The chain employs TRBV7-9 and TRBJ1-1; D is perhaps TRBD1 (6 bases). V lost 2 bases and J lost 11, with 15 bases in between. Germline V gives CDR1 SEHNR, CDR2 FQNEAQ (reference sequence). CDR3 length: 13 amino acids. The DNA for the CDR3 is TGTGCCAGCAGCTTAAGGGGTCTGCAGGGGGCTTTCTTT. This sequence encodes CASSLRGLQGAFF. The whole variable domain, remainder taken from reference TRBV7-9 and TRBJ1-1, is DTGVSQNPRHKITKRGQNVTFRCDPISEHNRLYWYRQTLGQGPEFLTYFQNEAQLEKSRLLSDRFSAERPKGSFSTLEIQRTEQGDSAMYLCASSLRGLQGAFFGQGTRLTVV.

J is TRBJ1-1 and V is TRBV5-1; a weak D match, TRBD1 (5 bases). This CDR3 is built from 15 residues. Deletions cut 0 bases from V and 0 bases from J, with 9 bases between. Germline CDR1 and CDR2: SGHRS and YFSETQ. The CDR3 loop is CASSLAPGVNTEAFF. The CDR3 DNA sequence: TGCGCCAGCAGCTTGGCCCCGGGGGTGAACACTGAAGCTTTCTTT.

J is TRBJ2-3 and V is TRBV5-3; 8 bases align to TRBD1. TRBV5-3 is an open reading frame, and its role is uncertain. This CDR3 spans 16 amino acids. Unmatched junction bases numbered 8, after V lost 3 bases and J lost 2 bases. CDR3 in amino acids: CARSSPGTGTTDTQYF. DNA of the CDR3: TGTGCCAGAAGCTCGCCGGGGACAGGTACCACAGATACGCAGTATTTT.

This chain uses TRBV6-5 with TRBJ1-2; D is unclear. CDR1 and CDR2 (germline): MNHEY, SVGAGI. The CDR3 totals 9 residues. CDR3 residues: CEAEYGYTF. As DNA, the CDR3 is TGTGAGGCCGAATATGGCTACACCTTC.

The DNA for the CDR3 is TGTGCCAGCAGTGAAGTTACTAGCGTTTACAATGAGCAGTTCTTC. It is translated as CASSEVTSVYNEQFF. The genes are TRBV25-1 and TRBJ2-1, with TRBD2 matching 7 bases. Germline V gene sequence: CDR1 MGHDK, CDR2 SYGVNS. With V trimmed by 2 bases and J by 4 bases, 5 bases remained unmatched. The CDR3 is 15 amino acids.

V and J are TRBV30 and TRBJ2-2; the match to TRBD1 covers 11 bases. The CDR3 runs 16 residues. With 3 bases clipped from V and 7 bases from J, the junction kept 10 bases outside the gene matches. Per the germline V gene, CDR1 is GTSNPN and CDR2 is SVGIG (reference sequence). The CDR3 DNA reads as TGTGCCTGGAGAGGTCGGGACAGGGGGGTGGTCGGGGAGCTGTTTTTT. Its translation: CAWRGRDRGVVGELFF.

A word on this clone: Distinct nucleotide sequences in the sample also encode this CDR3. The chain links TRBV6-1 to TRBJ2-7, with D perhaps TRBD2 (5 bases). Trimming removed 5 bases from V and 10 bases from J, with 12 bases in between. The germline V gene has CDR1 MNHNS and CDR2 SASEGT. CDR3 length: 11 residues. The CDR3 nucleotides read TGTGCCAGCAGTCTCGGACGGGAACAGTACTTC. Residues: CASSLGREQYF.

J is TRBJ2-2 and V is TRBV18; TRBD2 is a possible D gene (6 bases). This CDR3 is built from 15 residues. Germline V gene data show CDR1 as KGHSH and CDR2 as LQKENI. Trimming took 3 bases from V and 1 from J, leaving 9 bases between them. Here the CDR3 reads CASSPGAGNTGELFF. DNA of the CDR3: TGTGCCAGCTCACCGGGAGCGGGGAACACCGGGGAGCTGTTTTTT.

CDR3 protein: CASSRHRDRGQWYGYTF. The CDR3 coding sequence is TGTGCCAGCAGTCGACACCGGGACAGGGGGCAATGGTATGGCTACACCTTC. The chain is built from TRBV27 and TRBJ1-2; TRBD1 agrees at 12 bases. CDR1 is MNHEY and CDR2 is SMNVEV in the germline V gene (reference sequence). Trimming at V came to 5 bases and at J to 5 bases, leaving 12 bases not matched to a gene. The CDR3 loop spans 17 amino acids.

The rearrangement uses TRBV5-1 and TRBJ2-5; D possibly corresponds to TRBD1 (6 bases). V was trimmed by 0 bases and J by 5 bases, leaving 14 bases between them. The germline CDR1 and CDR2 sequences are SGHRS and YFSETQ. This CDR3 contains 15 residues. In DNA form, the CDR3 reads TGCGCCAGCAGCTTGGTGGGGGCCGGAATGGAGACCCAGTACTTC. This translates into CASSLVGAGMETQYF.

The rearrangement uses TRBV27 and TRBJ2-7; D is unclear. The ends were cut back, 0 bases at V and 0 bases at J, with 9 bases in the middle. The germline gives CDR1 MNHEY, CDR2 SMNVEV (reference sequence). The CDR3 has 15 residues. CDR3 region: CASSLSLPGSYEQYF. In nucleotides, the CDR3 is TGTGCCAGCAGTTTATCGCTTCCCGGCTCCTACGAGCAGTACTTC.

A single count supports this clone. V is TRBV27 and J is TRBJ2-1; D may match TRBD1 or TRBD2 (5 bases each). In germline, CDR1 is MNHEY, CDR2 SMNVEV (reference sequence). Deletions cut 3 bases from V and 6 bases from J, with 18 bases between. This CDR3 has 16 residues. The DNA for the CDR3 is TGTGCCAGCAGTTTTTCCACCGGGACCCCTTTCAATGAGCAGTTCTTC. This encodes CASSFSTGTPFNEQFF.

The V and J genes are TRBV27 and TRBJ1-1; 9 nucleotides line up with TRBD1. CDR3 size: 16 residues. Germline V gene lookup returns CDR1 MNHEY and CDR2 SMNVEV (reference sequence). V trimming: 7 bases; J trimming: 4 bases; junction bases outside the gene matches: 13. The CDR3 spells CASTRGQGLGGTEAFF. CDR3 sequence (DNA): TGTGCCAGCACCCGGGGACAGGGTCTGGGGGGCACTGAAGCTTTCTTT.

This rearrangement joins TRBV4-1 to TRBJ2-6; 14 bases fit TRBD2. CDR1 MGHRA and CDR2 YSYEKL come from the germline V gene. The CDR3 has 20 residues. The V gene end was trimmed by 4 bases and the J gene end by 2 bases; junction bases not matched to a gene: 10. In DNA form, the CDR3 reads TGCGCCAGCAGCCGACCGGGACTAGCGGGAGAGAGGACTGGGGCCAACGTCCTGACTTTC. Translated, it gives CASSRPGLAGERTGANVLTF.

The chain recombines TRBV7-3 with TRBJ2-3; maybe TRBD1 (5 bases). The CDR3 spans 13 residues. Deletions cut 2 bases from V and 3 bases from J, with 6 bases between. Germline loops: CDR1 SGHTA, CDR2 FQGTGA. The CDR3 region is CASSLQGTDTQYF. In DNA form, the CDR3 reads TGTGCCAGCAGCTTACAGGGAACAGATACGCAGTATTTT.